This TCR beta chain was sequenced for a study of blood T cell repertoires in COVID-19. About the study: COVID-19 samples, acute and convalescent, were from the United States, Italy and Spain. Sample material is recorded as cDNA or gDNA derived from T cells, B-cell-depleted T cells, or PBMCs.

This clone appeared a few times. Germline V CDR1 and CDR2: SQVTM, ANQGSEA. Trimming removed 4 bases from V and 0 bases from J, with 10 bases in between. This CDR3 region has 14 residues. Per the original data handling: Amplification from reference gene primers served as the basis for estimated nucleated cell counts. The table came from immunoSEQ multiplex PCR; TCRdb's copy has only in-frame clones and leaves some out. V, J and clone size are those of that table, while D and trimming were read from the DNA. Among just under 40,000 clones, about 89% were seen once, and the ten largest hold 24%. The chain recombines TRBV29-1 with TRBJ1-3; D call uncertain. Sequenced input: peripheral blood. This clonotype was obtained from a man aged 50-59 years with active or convalescent COVID-19. CDR3 sequence: CSVVVSPSGNTIYF. For the CDR3, the DNA is TGCAGCGTTGTGGTCAGTCCCTCTGGAAACACCATATATTTT. The variable domain in full, completed from reference TRBV29-1 and TRBJ1-3, reads SAVISQKPSRDICQRGTSLTIQCQVDSQVTMMFWYRQQPGQSLTLIATANQGSEATYESGFVIDKFPISRPNLTFSTLTVSNMSPEDSSIYLCSVVVSPSGNTIYFGEGSWLTVV.